A single T cell receptor (beta chain) is shown here with its context. Its antigen remains unknown. The PCR was carried out with 60 Vbeta primers and 13 Jbeta primers. The data were produced by immunoSEQ multiplex PCR, yet TCRdb's version contains in-frame clones alone and is incomplete. The table records nearly 110,000 clones, about three quarters of them present only once. This specimen comes from a study of cytomegalovirus exposure and HLA in healthy donors. Study findings and constraints: An analysis done earlier found most TCR beta V segments productive about 87% or about 30% of the time. Per a later analysis, 16,951 TCR beta sequences showed association with HLA alleles at 0.05 false discovery rate.

Trimming cost V 3 bases and J 1 base, with 6 bases left between them. In germline, CDR1 is SEHNR, CDR2 FQNEAQ (reference sequence). The CDR3 consists of 14 residues. The clonotype comes from a woman aged 50 to 60 in good health and CMV-seropositive. The specimen was PBMCs. This sequence joins TRBV7-9 and TRBJ1-4; D is unresolved. CDR3 DNA sequence: TGTGCCAGCAGCTTGAGCGTAACTAATGAAAAACTGTTTTTT. Its protein is CASSLSVTNEKLFF.